This T cell receptor beta chain was identified during a study of control samples from healthy donors and cancer patients. This CDR3 contains 13 residues. Trimming pared 4 bases from V and 2 bases from J, leaving 7 bases between. CDR1 and CDR2 from the germline V gene are SGHRS and YFSETQ. Sequencing used immunoSEQ multiplex PCR; TCRdb keeps in-frame clones, though not all of them. The table has tens of thousands of clones, approximately 86% seen once. The sequenced material came from blood. The receptor's source is a man aged 25-40 years in good health. The chain combines TRBV5-1 with TRBJ1-3; D is uncertain. CDR3: CASSPDAGNTIYF. CDR3 DNA: TGCGCCAGCAGCCCCGACGCTGGAAACACCATATATTTT.